Each of the 21 T cell receptor beta chains below was sequenced from the same sample in a study of shared clonotypes between healthy human individuals. The method was immunoSEQ multiplex PCR; TCRdb's version includes in-frame clones alone and lacks a portion of them. The sample lists around 1,100,000 clones, roughly 80% seen once, with 0.89% in the top ten. Sequenced input: memory CD4+ T cells from PBMCs. Subset noted: CD45RA-negative fraction. All receptors come from a man between 18 and 35 years old in good health. Some clones in this sample may be carry-over from other donors' samples.

This clone has just a few counts. This chain links TRBV6-5 with TRBJ1-5; 7 positions agree with TRBD1. Germline V lookup: CDR1 MNHEY, CDR2 SVGAGI. V trimming: 6 bases; J trimming: 6 bases; junction bases outside the gene matches: 8. This CDR3 spans 14 amino acids. CDR3 coding DNA: TGTGCCAGCAGGGCAGGGGGAGTCGGTCAGCCCCAGCATTTT. Translated: CASRAGGVGQPQHF.

The CDR3 sequence is CASSLGQGSYNEQFF. The CDR3 nucleotides read TGTGCCAGCAGCTTGGGACAGGGAAGCTACAATGAGCAGTTCTTC. The V and J genes are TRBV5-4 and TRBJ2-1; TRBD1 matches 7 bases. This CDR3 is built from 15 residues. Germline CDR1 and CDR2: SGHNT and YYREEE (reference sequence). Trimming at V came to 0 bases and at J to 3 bases, leaving 3 bases not matched to a gene.

V is TRBV18 and J is TRBJ2-1; TRBD2 agrees at 9 bases. Germline assignment: CDR1 KGHSH and CDR2 LQKENI. CDR3 length equals 14 residues. V lost 3 bases and J lost 4; bases outside the gene matches: 1. The CDR3 DNA is TGTGCCAGCTCACCTCTAGCGGGATACAATGAGCAGTTCTTC. Translation gives CASSPLAGYNEQFF. Filled out from reference TRBV18 and TRBJ2-1, the complete variable domain reads NAGVMQNPRHLVRRRGQEARLRCSPMKGHSHVYWYRQLPEEGLKFMVYLQKENIIDESGMPKERFSAEFPKEGPSILRIQQVVRGDSAAYFCASSPLAGYNEQFFGPGTRLTVL.

Only one count was recorded for this clone. This could be a read error, since a much larger clone is one nucleotide away. As DNA, the CDR3 is TGTGCCAGCAGCCCTCGACTAGCGGCGAACACCGGGGAGCTGTTTTTT. As protein: CASSPRLAANTGELFF. V is TRBV5-4 and J is TRBJ2-2; TRBD2 aligns across 9 bases. CDR1 is SGHNT, CDR2 YYREEE, per germline (reference sequence). Trimming removed 4 bases from V and 0 bases from J; junction bases left unmatched: 4. This CDR3 has 16 residues.

The chain's CDR3 is CASKAGRAEANEKLFF. Written as DNA, the CDR3 is TGTGCCAGCAAGGCAGGGAGGGCCGAGGCGAATGAAAAACTGTTTTTT. The chain couples TRBV28 to TRBJ1-4; a weak D match, TRBD1 (5 bases). Germline V gene sequence: CDR1 MDHEN, CDR2 SYDVKM. Trimming pared 7 bases from V and 5 bases from J, leaving 20 bases between. CDR3 length: 16 amino acids.

The chain joins TRBV18 to TRBJ1-2; D not resolved. The length of the CDR3 is 15 residues. CDR1 KGHSH and CDR2 LQKENI come from the germline V gene. The V end was cut by 2 bases, the J end by 4 bases, with 14 bases between. Here the CDR3 DNA reads TGTGCCAGCTCACCAAGTACAATGGCCCTCTATGGCTACACCTTC. This encodes CASSPSTMALYGYTF.

The chain is built from TRBV28 and TRBJ2-3; weak D call: TRBD2 (6 bases). The CDR3 is 14 amino acids. Germline V gene sequence: CDR1 MDHEN, CDR2 SYDVKM. The V end was cut by 5 bases, the J end by 6 bases, with 15 bases between. The CDR3 nucleotides read TGTGCCAGCAGTCCCCCCGGGAGCCAGGATACGCAGTATTTT. It specifies CASSPPGSQDTQYF.

The chain has TRBV7-2 and TRBJ1-2; unclear D gene. V was pared by 1 base and J by 4 bases, with 7 bases between. This CDR3 has 13 residues. Per germline, CDR1 SGHTA and CDR2 FQGNSA. DNA of the CDR3: TGTGCCAGCAGCTTAGTTTCTAGCTATGGCTACACCTTC. The encoded protein is CASSLVSSYGYTF.

The chain employs TRBV29-1 and TRBJ2-7, with D unresolved. The CDR3 length is 11 residues. V dropped 4 bases and J dropped 1 base, with 5 bases sitting between them. Germline V gene data show CDR1 as SQVTM and CDR2 as ANQGSEA. DNA for the CDR3: TGCAGCGTTGTGGTATCCTACGAGCAGTACTTC. Protein sequence: CSVVVSYEQYF.

This chain joins TRBV6-1 and TRBJ2-6; no firm D call. Trimming removed 7 bases from V and 0 bases from J, with 4 bases in between. This CDR3 region has 13 residues. Germline CDR1 reads MNHNS; CDR2 reads SASEGT. The CDR3 loop is CASKDSGANVLTF. In DNA, the CDR3 is TGTGCCAGCAAGGACTCTGGGGCCAACGTCCTGACTTTC.

The V and J genes are TRBV5-6 and TRBJ1-4; D not resolved. The CDR3 totals 13 residues. Germline-derived CDR1 and CDR2 are SGHDT and YYEEEE. Trimming cost V 4 bases and J 8 bases, with 12 bases left between them. The CDR3 is CASSVRVGEKLFF. In nucleotides, the CDR3 is TGTGCCAGCAGCGTGAGGGTTGGGGAAAAACTGTTTTTT.

The chain employs TRBV27 and TRBJ2-1; 8 bases are a match to TRBD1. The CDR3 covers 16 residues. Germline lookup yields CDR1 MNHEY and CDR2 SMNVEV (reference sequence). With V trimmed by 6 bases and J by 6 bases, 13 bases remained unmatched. The chain's CDR3 is CASSSWTGRDFNEQFF. The CDR3 DNA follows: TGTGCCAGCAGCTCCTGGACAGGGCGAGATTTCAATGAGCAGTTCTTC.

This clone was counted between two and nine times. This chain links TRBV5-1 with TRBJ2-5, with 10 nucleotides matching TRBD1. CDR3 length: 16 residues. The germline CDR1 and CDR2 sequences are SGHRS and YFSETQ. V was clipped by 4 bases and J by 5 bases; unmatched bases: 11. The CDR3 coding sequence is TGCGCCAGCAGCCCGACAGGGGGCGGGCGCGGGGAGACCCAGTACTTC. Residues: CASSPTGGGRGETQYF.

This chain connects TRBV7-2 to TRBJ1-2; tentative D call: TRBD1 (5 bases). CDR3 length: 15 residues. Germline CDR1 reads SGHTA; CDR2 reads FQGNSA. V was cut by 6 bases and J by 3 bases, with 17 bases left in between. CDR3 loop: CASRPGGGIDYGYTF. CDR3 nucleotides: TGTGCCAGCAGGCCGGGGGGAGGGATCGACTATGGCTACACCTTC. Variable domain in full (rest from reference TRBV7-2 and TRBJ1-2): GAGVSQSPSNKVTEKGKDVELRCDPISGHTALYWYRQSLGQGLEFLIYFQGNSAPDKSGLPSDRFSAERTGGSVSTLTIQRTQQEDSAVYLCASRPGGGIDYGYTFGSGTRLTVV.

This rearrangement joins TRBV7-3 to TRBJ2-3, with TRBD2 identical over 8 bases. Trimming took 2 bases from V and 2 from J; bases not matched to a gene: 3. The CDR3 length is 15 residues. Germline loops: CDR1 SGHTA, CDR2 FQGTGA. For the CDR3, the DNA is TGTGCCAGCAGCTTAGGACTAGCCTACACAGATACGCAGTATTTT. Its translation: CASSLGLAYTDTQYF.

The chain links TRBV6-1 to TRBJ2-7, with TRBD2 matching over 12 bases. This CDR3 region has 18 residues. The J segment lost 7 bases and the V segment lost 1 base, leaving 14 bases of the junction unmatched. Germline-derived CDR1 and CDR2 are MNHNS and SASEGT. The CDR3 is CASSEVVRASGRVSEQYF. As DNA, the CDR3 is TGTGCCAGCAGTGAAGTAGTCCGAGCTAGCGGGAGGGTATCGGAGCAGTACTTC.

The rearrangement joins TRBV15 to TRBJ2-5; D gene unclear. With 6 bases removed from V and 2 bases from J, the gap between germline ends came to 10 bases. The CDR3 runs to 13 residues. Germline lookup yields CDR1 LNHNV and CDR2 YYDKDF (reference sequence). In DNA form, the CDR3 reads TGTGCCACCAGGTCCAGACAACAAGAGACCCAGTACTTC. This codes for CATRSRQQETQYF.

A remark on this clone: The same CDR3 also results from other DNA sequences found in this sample. The CDR3 protein is CAWGGGNEQFF. CDR3 coding DNA: TGTGCCTGGGGCGGCGGAAATGAGCAGTTCTTC. The chain is built from TRBV30 and TRBJ2-1; D remains unclear. CDR1 is GTSNPN, CDR2 SVGIG, per germline (reference sequence). CDR3 length: 11 residues. Trimming removed 5 bases from V and 7 bases from J, with 9 bases in between.

The CDR3 DNA is TGTGCCAGCAGCCTCGCCCGCCAGAACACTGAAGCTTTCTTT. Protein product: CASSLARQNTEAFF. The rearrangement joins TRBV7-9 to TRBJ1-1; D ambiguous. Trimming took 5 bases from V and 1 from J, leaving 11 bases between them. Germline CDR1 is SEHNR and CDR2 is FQNEAQ (reference sequence). This CDR3 comprises 14 residues.

V and J are TRBV7-9 and TRBJ1-1; D uncertain. Looked up from germline, CDR1 is SEHNR and CDR2 is FQNEAQ (reference sequence). CDR3 size: 17 residues. Trimming removed 0 bases at V and 0 bases at J, with 14 bases between. The CDR3 nucleotides are TGTGCCAGCAGCTTAGCCAGTTCAGCCTATATGAACACTGAAGCTTTCTTT. This translates into CASSLASSAYMNTEAFF.

The genes are TRBV27 and TRBJ2-2; perhaps D is TRBD1 or TRBD2 (6 bases each). The CDR3 is made up of 14 amino acids. With 3 bases removed from V and 7 bases from J, the gap between germline ends came to 12 bases. Germline V lookup: CDR1 MNHEY, CDR2 SMNVEV (reference sequence). This CDR3 reads CASSLRGVGGELFF. CDR3 in DNA: TGTGCCAGCAGTTTGAGGGGGGTCGGCGGGGAGCTGTTTTTT.